This T cell receptor (beta chain) was documented in a study of cytomegalovirus exposure and HLA in healthy donors listed by TCRdb under 2017. Regarding the study in general: In an earlier analysis of some 610 of the donors, about 270 Gb of sequence data and 100 million or so unique TCR beta sequences from 150 million to 200 million T cells were reported. Roughly 300 gigabases of sequencing data and around 87 million unique TCR sequences were included in an early release covering under 650 HLA-typed donors. Of the 300 to 450 genotyped donors, roughly 80% were placed in the genetic ancestry cluster associated with self-reported Caucasian donors. The study aimed to test whether signatures of past pathogen exposure could be identified by cataloging public T cell receptors. The study used immunosequencing to profile the T cell repertoires of approximately 650 subjects and linked those repertoires to cytomegalovirus serostatus. In addition to the first cohort of roughly 670 subjects, a separate validation cohort of 100 to 150 different subjects was used. High-throughput TCR immunosequencing, statistical association of individual TCRs with disease status, and machine learning were combined to predict cytomegalovirus infection status. A later analysis re-analyzed previously published TCR beta repertoires from about 600 donors and added high-resolution HLA genotyping to study TCR occurrence patterns. Rather than using new phenotypic data, the later analysis identified candidate immune exposures from TCR beta sequences and from how often those sequences occurred across donors. An earlier analysis of 587 of the donors applied high-throughput TCR beta sequencing to assess whether each TCR beta V gene segment acted as functional or pseudogenic. Donor age, sex, ethnicity and CMV serostatus were compiled alongside the repertoire data. In a later genetic analysis, genome-wide SNP genotypes for about 65% of the 666 donors were used, and that subset was treated as a discovery cohort. All discovery cohort repertoires had been generated on a single sequencing platform. Class I and class II HLA loci were covered by the typing at four-digit resolution. The number of donors typed differed by locus, with about 629-630 for A, B, C, DRB1 and DQB1, more than 500 for DQA1, some 570 for DPA1, and 400 to 490 for DPB1. Roughly 5 DR-DQ haplotypes were handled as single units for association and clustering because linkage in the cohort was strong. Across under 500 genotyped donors of the cohort, an average of 235,054 unique TCR beta nucleotide sequences per donor were sequenced, and approximately 17% of those sequences were non-productive.

CDR1 and CDR2 (MRHNA, SNTAGT) derive from the germline V gene. V loses 5 bases, J loses 9 bases, and the germline ends lie 16 bases apart. The CDR3, from cysteine to phenylalanine, totals 14 residues. Only CDR3 DNA is held: 42 bases, read in frame from base 1. Libraries were made using the immunoSEQ multiplex PCR assay. For the multiplex PCR, a mixture combining 60 forward primers for TCR Vbeta segments and 13 reverse primers for TCR Jbeta segments was used. Amplification of the CDR3 region of rearranged TCR beta genes was performed with a multiplex PCR assay on genomic DNA. On the Illumina HiSeq System, the amplified TCR beta libraries were sequenced as 87-base-pair reads. Per the authors' processing: Across the 700 or so repertoires, a later analysis counted tens of millions of unique TCR beta chains, 8.5 million to 12 million of which were shared by at least two donors. Raw reads were error-corrected and collapsed into unique sequences with a nearest-neighbor algorithm that merged closely related sequences to remove PCR and sequencing errors. Alignment of CDR3 sequences to IMGT reference sequences was used to assign V, D and J gene segments. Each retained sequence needed at least a six-nucleotide match to both a V gene segment and a J gene segment. Rearrangements were classified as productive when the CDR3 lacked stop codons and remained in frame with V and J, and all other rearrangements were classified as non-productive. Following IMGT convention, CDR3 was defined as the stretch from the second conserved V-encoded cysteine to the conserved J-encoded phenylalanine. The earlier analysis of 587 of the donors excluded sequences that lacked an unambiguous match to a single V gene segment. An earlier analysis of 587 of the donors called V segments functional above 56.7% productive rearrangements and segregating when the between-donor standard deviation exceeded 5%. To diagnose cytomegalovirus status from the catalog of TCR beta chain sequences, a statistical classification framework was built. A later analysis assigned V and J genes by comparing TCR nucleotide sequences with IMGT/GENE-DB human TR gene sequences. The TCRdist pipeline was used in a later analysis to assign CDR3 sequences and most-parsimonious VDJ recombination scenarios. In a later analysis, each TCR beta chain was defined by its CDR3 amino acid sequence together with its V-gene family, and reads lacking a unique V-gene family were excluded. To address suspected cross-contamination and a sequencing artifact, a later analysis removed approximately 600 highly shared, low-generation-probability nucleotide sequences. A later analysis calculated a clonal expansion index for each public chain from normalized within-repertoire ranks of inferred template counts. In a later analysis, generation probabilities were computed with a VDJ recombination model fitted to out-of-frame rearrangements, and the resulting probabilities were checked against IGoR. In a later analysis, hypergeometric tests were used to score TCR-TCR, TCR-HLA and TCR-CMV co-occurrence, with a repertoire-size bias correction applied to TCR pairs. A later analysis estimated false discovery rates by permuting HLA or CMV assignments 20 times. In a later analysis, co-occurring TCRs were grouped using DBSCAN, with TCRdist sequence similarity added in when clustering inside HLA-allele-positive subsets. Co-occurrence clustering excluded repertoires with fewer than 30,000 or more than 120,000 public chains, plus five with anomalous nucleotide sharing. TCRdb's version of the immuneACCESS table is confined to in-frame rearrangements and falls short of the full clone set. An unresolved V gene accounts for under half of the shortfall where checked; the remainder is of unknown origin. V and J calls and clone size are copied from that table; D and trimming were computed from the DNA. For this sample the table gives about 180,000 clones, of which about 86% were detected only once. Of the sample, 2% to 2.5% falls within the top ten clones.

The cohort consisted of approximately 690 healthy bone marrow donors. All cohort members were sampled while nominally healthy, although unrecorded immune exposures were likely present. The donor tested CMV seronegative, placing the donor among the 350 to 400 seronegative members of the cohort. Every donor gave a peripheral blood sample, and the peripheral blood mononuclear cells from that sample were used for TCR beta sequencing. The Qiagen DNeasy Blood Extraction Kit was used to extract genomic DNA from the blood cell samples. Summary of the overall study and its limitations: According to a later analysis, most CMV-associated TCR beta chains appeared to be HLA-restricted, and the HLA associations seemed to be driven largely by CMV exposure. Compared with equally common non-associated chains, HLA-associated TCR beta chains in a later analysis were more clonally expanded and had lower generation probabilities. The authors suggested that the approach could potentially be generalized to other disease states and immunological phenotypes. In the study, some 160 TCR beta chains were listed as associated with cytomegalovirus. Because the 87-base-pair reads could not distinguish some IMGT-functional V segments, including TRBV6-2 and TRBV6-3, those segments were excluded. A cluster of highly shared sequence variants was judged likely to represent a technical artifact of the sequencing pipeline. Specific HLA alleles were associated with 16,951 TCR beta sequences at a false discovery rate of 0.05 in a later analysis. Because some donors lacked HLA typing at each locus, the association tests relied only on the typed subset. The cohort was sequenced for TCR beta chains only, and without alpha or paired-chain data the features that could be detected were limited. A later analysis reported that several top co-occurrence clusters appeared linked to parvovirus B19, influenza, CMV and Epstein-Barr virus. The only immune exposure information available for the cohort was CMV serostatus. A few of the identified cytomegalovirus-associated TCR beta chains were confirmed in vitro to be specific for cytomegalovirus antigens. According to a later genetic analysis, donors in an Asian-associated ancestry cluster had fewer N-insertions in productive TCRs than the roughly 670-donor mean. A further reported finding was that TCR beta sequences accurately predicted the HLA-A and HLA-B alleles for most subjects in the first cohort. Most TCR sequences were observed very rarely across donors, whereas some public TCRs were present in many individuals. Assigning TCR associations to individual alleles was difficult when HLA alleles, especially DR and DQ, strongly co-occurred. According to a later analysis, TCR association rates differed among HLA loci, with DRB1 alleles showing the most associated TCRs and HLA-C alleles showing the fewest. Roughly uniform sequencing depth across donors was assumed in presence/absence analyses, although this assumption may not hold. A later genetic analysis associated a missense DCLRE1C variant with V-gene and J-gene trimming of TCR beta chains, and an independent cohort replicated the association. The earlier analysis of some 540 of the donors excluded approximately 17 rarely observed V segments, including chromosome 9 orphons, because counts were too low. Correlated functional status among segregating V segments might be attributable to linkage disequilibrium, but an unknown experimental factor could not be ruled out. An earlier analysis of several hundred of the donors showed that most TCR beta V segments appeared in productive rearrangements either about 90% or about 30% of the time, which broadly matched IMGT annotations. The classifier was reported to diagnose cytomegalovirus status with high specificity and sensitivity in both the original and validation cohorts.

This clone was counted a few times. The antigen it binds to is not known. Base qualities were left out, and no much larger clone turns up one base away. The sample taken for sequencing was PBMCs. The chain employs TRBV6-4 and TRBJ2-2; a tentative D match to TRBD2 spans 7 bases. The sequence was obtained from a woman in her twenties or thirties in good health and CMV-seronegative. The nucleotides read TGTGCCAGCAGTACAGGGAGGGTACACCGGGAGCTGTTTTTT. This gives the protein CASSTGRVHRELFF.